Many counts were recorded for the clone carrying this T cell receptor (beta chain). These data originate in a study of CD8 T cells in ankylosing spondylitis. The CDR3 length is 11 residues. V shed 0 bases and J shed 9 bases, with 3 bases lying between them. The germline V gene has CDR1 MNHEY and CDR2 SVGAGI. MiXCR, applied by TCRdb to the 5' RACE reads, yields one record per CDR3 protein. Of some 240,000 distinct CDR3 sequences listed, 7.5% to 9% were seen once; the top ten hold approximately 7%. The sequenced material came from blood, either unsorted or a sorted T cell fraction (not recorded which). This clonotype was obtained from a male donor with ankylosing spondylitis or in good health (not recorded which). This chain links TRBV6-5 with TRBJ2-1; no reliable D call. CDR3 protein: CASSYSGEQFF. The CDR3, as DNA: TGTGCCAGCAGTTACTCGGGTGAGCAGTTCTTC.